The 25 T cell receptor beta chains presented below share a single source sample, sequenced in a study of T cell repertoires in cytomegalovirus infection. MiXCR, applied by TCRdb to the reads, yields one record per CDR3 protein. The table shows about 900,000 distinct CDR3 sequences, with around a third occurring only once. These receptors lack a known antigen. The sample consisted of cultured CD8+ T cells from PBMCs, taken from culture after CMV antigen stimulation. The receptors here all came from a human donor in good health (CMV status not recorded). Some clones in this sample may be carry-over from other donors' samples.

V is TRBV20-1 and J is TRBJ2-1; D might be TRBD1 (5 bases). The germline V gene encodes CDR1 DFQATT and CDR2 SNEGSKA (reference sequence). The CDR3 is 15 residues long. Trimming removed 5 bases from V and 4 bases from J, with 18 bases in between. The CDR3 bases are TGCAGTGCTTTGACAGCGCAAAGGGGTTACAATGAGCAGTTCTTC. Protein product: CSALTAQRGYNEQFF.

This sequence joins TRBV20-1 and TRBJ1-1; TRBD1 agrees at 8 bases. CDR1 and CDR2 (germline): DFQATT, SNEGSKA (reference sequence). CDR3 length equals 17 residues. V shed 0 bases and J 5 bases; nucleotides not matched to a gene: 14. CDR3 protein: CSARDKPRTGGLTEAFF. The CDR3 DNA is TGCAGTGCTAGAGATAAACCCCGCACAGGGGGTTTGACTGAAGCTTTCTTT.

This clonotype turned up a few times. The chain links TRBV29-1 to TRBJ2-7, with D tentatively TRBD1 (5 bases). CDR1 is SQVTM and CDR2 is ANQGSEA in the germline V gene. The CDR3 totals 12 residues. Deletions cut 7 bases from V and 3 bases from J, with 13 bases between. The chain's CDR3 is CSATTGFYEQYF. The DNA for the CDR3 is TGCAGCGCTACCACAGGTTTCTACGAGCAGTACTTC.

The CDR3 sequence: CASSTALQDSLEAFF. CDR3 bases: TGTGCCAGCAGCACCGCTCTACAGGACTCCCTTGAAGCTTTCTTT. V and J are TRBV7-9 and TRBJ1-1; TRBD1 is a possible D gene (5 bases). The CDR3 is 15 amino acids. Trimming stripped 5 bases from V and 7 bases from J, with 20 bases between. Germline CDR1 reads SEHNR; CDR2 reads FQNEAQ (reference sequence). Variable domain in full (rest from reference TRBV7-9 and TRBJ1-1): DTGVSQNPRHKITKRGQNVTFRCDPISEHNRLYWYRQTLGQGPEFLTYFQNEAQLEKSRLLSDRFSAERPKGSFSTLEIQRTEQGDSAMYLCASSTALQDSLEAFFGQGTRLTVV.

V and J are TRBV9 and TRBJ1-3; D unclear. The V end was cut by 4 bases, the J end by 4 bases, with 6 bases between. CDR1 is SGDLS, CDR2 YYNGEE, per germline. The CDR3 has 12 residues. CDR3 in amino acids: CASSSWGNTIYF. DNA of the CDR3: TGTGCCAGCAGCTCTTGGGGAAACACCATATATTTT.

V gene TRBV12-5 combines with J gene TRBJ1-5; D perhaps matches TRBD1 (6 bases). The V end was cut by 6 bases, the J end by 6 bases, with 15 bases between. Germline V CDR1 and CDR2: LGHNT, FRNRAP. The CDR3 spans 14 residues. The DNA for the CDR3 is TGTGCTAGTGGGGGAACCCAGGGGCCTCAGCCCCAGCATTTT. Amino acids: CASGGTQGPQPQHF.

The J gene is TRBJ1-6, the V gene TRBV5-4, with a weak D call TRBD1 (5 bases). CDR1 is SGHNT and CDR2 is YYREEE in the germline V gene (reference sequence). The CDR3 is 15 amino acids. The V end lost 2 bases, the J end lost 10 bases, and 16 bases lay between the germline ends. CDR3 bases: TGTGCCAGCAGCTTTTGGTCCAGTCAGGGCTCACCCCTCCACTTT. Translation: CASSFWSSQGSPLHF.

The chain links TRBV5-6 to TRBJ2-1; perhaps TRBD1 as D (8 bases). V was trimmed by 4 bases and J by 13 bases, leaving 12 bases between them. The CDR3 length is 11 residues. Germline V gene lookup returns CDR1 SGHDT and CDR2 YYEEEE. The CDR3 loop is CASSTGGGQFF. CDR3 nucleotide sequence: TGTGCCAGCAGCACAGGGGGGGGACAGTTCTTC.

Only one count was recorded for this clonotype. The chain combines TRBV12-3 or TRBV12-4 with TRBJ2-1; possibly TRBD2 for D (7 bases). The CDR3 is 13 residues long. V lost 5 bases to trimming and J lost 9 bases, with 14 bases between them. The CDR3 here is CASSPRGGGEQFF. The CDR3 DNA reads as TGTGCCAGCAGTCCAAGGGGGGGGGGTGAGCAGTTCTTC.

V gene TRBV7-8 combines with J gene TRBJ1-6, with D maybe TRBD1 (6 bases). V was trimmed by 4 bases and J by 0 bases, leaving 10 bases between them. Germline V gives CDR1 SGHVS, CDR2 FQNEAQ. The CDR3 has 16 residues. The CDR3 loop reads CASSSRGSSYNSPLHF. CDR3 in DNA: TGTGCCAGCAGCTCGAGGGGGAGCTCCTATAATTCACCCCTCCACTTT.

This sequence joins TRBV11-3 and TRBJ2-3; the match to TRBD2 covers 7 bases. The ends lost 6 bases at V and 0 bases at J; junction bases unmatched: 18. Germline assignment: CDR1 SGHNT and CDR2 YENEEA. This CDR3 is 19 amino acids long. The CDR3 is CASSRRGAAGISSTDTQYF. For the CDR3, the DNA is TGTGCCAGCAGTCGACGAGGAGCAGCGGGGATTTCTAGCACAGATACGCAGTATTTT.

This clonotype was picked up one time. The chain carries TRBV19 and TRBJ2-7; 9 bases are a match to TRBD1. The germline V gene has CDR1 LNHDA and CDR2 SQIVND (reference sequence). V lost 0 bases and J lost 2; bases outside the gene matches: 2. The CDR3 runs 15 residues. The DNA for the CDR3 is TGTGCCAGTAGTATAGACGGGACAGGGACCTACGAGCAGTACTTC. This gives the protein CASSIDGTGTYEQYF.

The gene calls are TRBV27 and TRBJ2-5, with TRBD2 matching 9 bases. Germline CDR1 and CDR2: MNHEY and SMNVEV (reference sequence). V shed 7 bases, J shed 0 bases, and the junction held 3 bases outside the gene matches. This CDR3 region has 14 residues. For the CDR3, the DNA is TGTGCCAGCACCGCGGGGGGGTACCAAGAGACCCAGTACTTC. It translates to CASTAGGYQETQYF.

This clonotype was counted a few times. The chain couples TRBV7-8 to TRBJ2-1; the D call may be TRBD1 or TRBD2 (6 bases each). Germline V gene sequence: CDR1 SGHVS, CDR2 FQNEAQ. The CDR3 has 12 residues. The ends were cut back, 5 bases at V and 14 bases at J, with 16 bases in the middle. As DNA, the CDR3 is TGTGCCAGCAGCGGGGGGCTACCGGATAAGTTCTTC. This encodes CASSGGLPDKFF.

This chain joins TRBV6-5 and TRBJ1-1; D unresolved. From germline, CDR1 is MNHEY and CDR2 SVGAGI. The CDR3 consists of 15 residues. Trimming took off 6 bases at V and 4 bases at J, with 18 bases between the two ends. The CDR3 DNA follows: TGTGCCAGCAGATACCAATTTATGCCCTCCACTGAAGCTTTCTTT. This sequence encodes CASRYQFMPSTEAFF.

This clonotype was observed a few times. This rearrangement joins TRBV7-8 to TRBJ2-3, with D hard to call. Per germline, CDR1 SGHVS and CDR2 FQNEAQ. V was shortened by 6 bases and J by 1 base, with 14 bases between the two germline ends. CDR3 length: 15 residues. In DNA form, the CDR3 reads TGTGCCAGCAGTTATAGTGGCCCGGGCACAGATACGCAGTATTTT. Protein sequence: CASSYSGPGTDTQYF.

The CDR3 nucleotides read TGTGCCAGTAGTATAGATGGCTACTCCTACAATGAGCAGTTCTTC. The encoded protein is CASSIDGYSYNEQFF. The rearrangement joins TRBV19 to TRBJ2-1; D uncertain. Germline V gene sequence: CDR1 LNHDA, CDR2 SQIVND (reference sequence). The V gene lost 0 bases and the J gene lost 0 bases, with 6 bases spanning the gap. The CDR3 consists of 15 residues.

This clonotype was counted only a few times. The chain links TRBV20-1 to TRBJ1-1, with 10 bases matching TRBD1. V lost 6 bases, J lost 4 bases, and 11 bases stayed unmatched. The germline V gene has CDR1 DFQATT and CDR2 SNEGSKA (reference sequence). The CDR3 is 15 amino acids. The CDR3 DNA follows: TGCAGTGCCTCGTCCCCGGGACAGGGGAGCACTGAAGCTTTCTTT. Protein product: CSASSPGQGSTEAFF.

V is TRBV7-9 and J is TRBJ1-2; D not certain. CDR3 length: 15 amino acids. Trimming left V 5 bases short and J 4 bases short, with 17 bases between. In germline, CDR1 is SEHNR, CDR2 FQNEAQ (reference sequence). The CDR3 is CASSQAMAASYGYTF. DNA of the CDR3: TGTGCCAGCAGCCAAGCGATGGCGGCTTCCTATGGCTACACCTTC.

Worth noting for this clonotype: Since a much larger clone is just one base distant, this may be a read error. V usage is TRBV7-9 and J usage is TRBJ1-2, with D unresolved. This CDR3 is 12 amino acids long. Per the germline V gene, CDR1 is SEHNR and CDR2 is FQNEAQ (reference sequence). The V end was cut by 5 bases, the J end by 12 bases, with 16 bases between. The chain's CDR3 is CASSTATVLDTF. In DNA, the CDR3 is TGTGCCAGCAGCACCGCGACGGTCCTGGACACCTTC.

This clonotype was picked up many times. This chain links TRBV6-1 with TRBJ2-7, with a possible D match to TRBD2 (7 bases). CDR1 is MNHNS and CDR2 is SASEGT in the germline V gene. V was cut by 1 base and J by 0 bases, with 10 bases left in between. The CDR3 consists of 15 residues. CDR3 amino acids: CASSEEGGGSYEQYF. DNA for the CDR3: TGTGCCAGCAGTGAAGAGGGGGGGGGCTCCTACGAGCAGTACTTC.

This clonotype was found a few times. The V gene is TRBV7-8, the J gene TRBJ1-4; D is perhaps TRBD1 (5 bases). Per the germline V gene, CDR1 is SGHVS and CDR2 is FQNEAQ. The CDR3 covers 12 residues. V lost 5 bases, J lost 8 bases, and 9 bases lay in between. The DNA for the CDR3 is TGTGCCAGCAGCACACCAGGGGAAAAACTGTTTTTT. Protein: CASSTPGEKLFF. The full variable domain, with the rest looked up from reference TRBV7-8 and TRBJ1-4, is GAGVSQSPRYKVAKRGQDVALRCDPISGHVSLFWYQQALGQGPEFLTYFQNEAQLDKSGLPSDRFFAERPEGSVSTLKIQRTQQEDSAVYLCASSTPGEKLFFGSGTQLSVL.

This rearrangement joins TRBV7-2 to TRBJ2-1; D is possibly TRBD1 (6 bases). This CDR3 region has 13 residues. Germline assignment: CDR1 SGHTA and CDR2 FQGNSA. The V end was cut by 5 bases, the J end by 12 bases, with 17 bases between. CDR3 bases: TGTGCCAGCAGCCCCCCCGACAGGTTGGGGCAGTTCTTC. Translated: CASSPPDRLGQFF.

The V and J genes are TRBV7-6 and TRBJ1-2; 9 nucleotides line up with TRBD1. Germline V gives CDR1 SGHVS, CDR2 FNYEAQ. The CDR3 runs 15 residues. V lost 4 bases to trimming and J lost 5 bases; unmatched junction nucleotides: 8. CDR3 amino acids: CASSSRQGEGYGYTF. CDR3 DNA: TGTGCCAGCAGCTCAAGACAGGGGGAAGGGTATGGCTACACCTTC.

This clonotype appeared a single time. A much larger clone differs by one base, so this may be a read error. The chain has TRBV7-8 and TRBJ1-1; D unclear. Germline CDR1 SGHVS, CDR2 FQNEAQ. This CDR3 contains 13 residues. The chain's CDR3 is CGSSRKGNTEAFF. In nucleotides, the CDR3 is TGTGGCAGCAGCCGAAAGGGGAACACTGAAGCTTTCTTT.